The present entry profiles one T cell receptor beta chain with its context. The data derive from a study of blood T cell repertoires in COVID-19. Study-wide context: T cells, B-cell-depleted T cells, or PBMCs provided the cDNA or gDNA that served as material.

Assay used: immunoSEQ multiplex PCR; TCRdb lists only in-frame clones, some missing. Among 400,000 or so clones listed, approximately 87% were seen once. Germline loops: CDR1 SGHRS, CDR2 YFSETQ. The CDR3 sequence is 17 residues long. V was pared by 0 bases and J by 0 bases, with 3 bases of the junction left unmatched. The TCR originated in a man aged 40-50 years in a cohort exposed to, infected with or recovered from COVID-19 (not recorded which). Source material: PBMCs or T cells enriched from blood (not recorded which). The genes are TRBV5-1 and TRBJ2-3, with 11 bases aligning to TRBD2. The CDR3 loop is CASSLDRTSGSTDTQYF. The CDR3 DNA reads as TGCGCCAGCAGCTTGGACAGGACTAGCGGGAGCACAGATACGCAGTATTTT.